The entry below describes one T cell receptor (beta chain). These data belong to a study of blood T cell repertoires in COVID-19. Background on the study: T cells, B-cell-depleted T cells, or PBMCs provided the cDNA or gDNA that served as material.

The trim removed 7 bases at V and 4 bases at J, leaving 4 bases unmatched. CDR1 is SGHNT and CDR2 is YYREEE in the germline V gene (reference sequence). The CDR3 consists of 12 residues. Authors' analysis steps: The assay estimated nucleated cells by amplifying reference gene primers. Clones were read by immunoSEQ multiplex PCR, and TCRdb kept only the in-frame ones, dropping some. From that table come the V and J calls and clone size; the DNA was used to work out D and trimming. Of 200,000 to 250,000 clones in the sample, 65% to 85% were seen once. The source of this sequence is a human donor in a cohort sampled during active COVID-19. Input material: peripheral blood. V is TRBV5-4 and J is TRBJ1-2; the match to TRBD1 covers 7 bases. CDR3 amino acids: CASGQEFYGYTF. CDR3 nucleotides: TGTGCCAGCGGACAGGAATTCTATGGCTACACCTTC.